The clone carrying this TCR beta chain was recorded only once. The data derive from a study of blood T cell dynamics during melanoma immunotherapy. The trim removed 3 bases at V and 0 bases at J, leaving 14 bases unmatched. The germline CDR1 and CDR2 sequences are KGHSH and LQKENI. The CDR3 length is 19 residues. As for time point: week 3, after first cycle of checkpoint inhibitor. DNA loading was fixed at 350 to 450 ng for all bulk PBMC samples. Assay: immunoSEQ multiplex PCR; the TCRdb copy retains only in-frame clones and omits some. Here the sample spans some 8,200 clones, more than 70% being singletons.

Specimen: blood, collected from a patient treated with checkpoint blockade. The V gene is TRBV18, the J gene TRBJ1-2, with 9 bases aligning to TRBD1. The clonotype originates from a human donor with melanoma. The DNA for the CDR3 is TGTGCCAGCTCACCCAGGGACAGGGCTCTTTCCCTCCCTAACTATGGCTACACCTTC. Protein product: CASSPRDRALSLPNYGYTF.